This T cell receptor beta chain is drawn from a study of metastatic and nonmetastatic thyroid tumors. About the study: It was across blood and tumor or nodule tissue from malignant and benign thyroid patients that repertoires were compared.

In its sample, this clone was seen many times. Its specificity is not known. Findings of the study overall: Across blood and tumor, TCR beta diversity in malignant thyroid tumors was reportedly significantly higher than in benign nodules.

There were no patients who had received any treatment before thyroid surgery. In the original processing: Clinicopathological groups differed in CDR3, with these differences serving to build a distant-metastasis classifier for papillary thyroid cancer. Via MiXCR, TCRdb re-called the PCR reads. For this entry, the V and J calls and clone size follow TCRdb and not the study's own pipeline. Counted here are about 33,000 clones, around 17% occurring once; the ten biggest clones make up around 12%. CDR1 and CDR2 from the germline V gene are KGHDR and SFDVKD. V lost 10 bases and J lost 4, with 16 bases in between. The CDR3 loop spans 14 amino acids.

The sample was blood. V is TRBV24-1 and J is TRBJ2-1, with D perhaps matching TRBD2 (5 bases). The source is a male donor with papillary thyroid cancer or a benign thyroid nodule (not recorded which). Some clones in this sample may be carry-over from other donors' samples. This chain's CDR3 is CATTDSSPYNEQFF. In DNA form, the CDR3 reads TGTGCCACTACGGACTCTTCTCCTTACAATGAGCAGTTCTTC.